These 5 T cell receptor beta chains share one sample of origin, sequenced in a study of blood T cells in healthy people across ages (dated by TCRdb to the mid-2010s). Libraries were made using 5' RACE. The instrument was an Illumina HiSeq 2500. A second roughly 7 to 11 cycle PCR used a sample-barcoded 5' primer and a J-beta primer mix. TCRdb ran its own pipeline on the public reads, namely fastp trimming at Q25 and MiXCR clone calling, and kept in-frame beta chains. Entries that share a CDR3 protein sequence are merged under the most common genes and DNA. The sample yields around 1.1 million distinct CDR3 sequences; 30% to 40% were counted once. Of the sample, around 12% falls within the top ten clones. The specimen sequenced was blood. Receptors were obtained from a man in his late teens or twenties in good health.

The chain couples TRBV6-4 to TRBJ1-2; the D is unclear. Per the germline V gene, CDR1 is MRHNA and CDR2 is SNTAGT. V was clipped by 0 bases and J by 2 bases, with 7 bases between them. The CDR3 extends over 14 amino acids. CDR3 sequence reads: CASSDSGRNYGYTF. The CDR3 DNA follows: TGTGCCAGCAGTGACTCAGGAAGGAACTATGGCTACACCTTC.

This sequence joins TRBV25-1 and TRBJ2-2; D perhaps matches TRBD2 (5 bases). The V gene lost 3 bases and the J gene lost 4 bases, with 18 bases spanning the gap. This CDR3 spans 17 amino acids. Germline loops: CDR1 MGHDK, CDR2 SYGVNS. The CDR3, as DNA: TGTGCCAGCAGTGATAAAACCTCGGGGAAGGGCACCGGGGAGCTGTTTTTT. Residues: CASSDKTSGKGTGELFF.

Only a few counts were recorded for this clonotype. This sequence may be a read error, since a much larger clone differs from it by one base. The chain employs TRBV7-2 and TRBJ2-1, with D unresolved. CDR1 and CDR2 (germline): SGHTA, FQGNSA. The CDR3 extends over 14 amino acids. The V end lost 5 bases, the J end lost 0 bases, and 8 bases lay between the germline ends. This CDR3 reads CASSRYSSYNEQFF. CDR3 DNA: TGTGCCAGCAGCCGGTACAGCTCCTACAATGAGCAGTTCTTC.

V gene TRBV12-5 combines with J gene TRBJ2-1; TRBD2 is a possible D gene (5 bases). The CDR3 runs to 13 residues. Germline loops: CDR1 LGHNT, CDR2 FRNRAP. The V end lost 7 bases, the J end lost 6 bases, and 13 bases lay between the germline ends. For the CDR3, the DNA is TGTGCTAGTGCCTCAACTAGAAGCAATGAGCAGTTCTTC. As protein: CASASTRSNEQFF.

The chain joins TRBV5-1 to TRBJ1-3; no reliable D call. Germline loops: CDR1 SGHRS, CDR2 YFSETQ. The CDR3 covers 16 residues. The V gene lost 0 bases and the J gene lost 0 bases, with 10 bases spanning the gap. The CDR3 spells CASSLVGSNSGNTIYF. As DNA, the CDR3 is TGCGCCAGCAGCTTGGTTGGCAGCAACTCTGGAAACACCATATATTTT.